These 20 T cell receptor beta chains were sequenced from one sample in a study of T cells in Graves' hyperthyroidism and ophthalmopathy. Amplification of TCR beta CDR3 regions used RNA as the template. The primer set for the first-round RT-PCR of the TCR CDR3 was HTBI. TCRdb used MiXCR to reprocess the multiplex PCR reads, holding one entry per CDR3 protein. The repertoire holds some 760,000 distinct CDR3 sequences, with 13% to 15% as singletons. The specimen was blood. The receptors shown here come from a woman younger than 35 with Graves' hyperthyroidism.

As for this clonotype: Relative to the germline gene, one junction end is altered; a read error may explain this. The chain links TRBV27 to TRBJ2-7; possibly TRBD1 for D (6 bases). Germline CDR1 MNHEY, CDR2 SMNVEV (reference sequence). The CDR3 covers 15 residues. The CDR3 DNA reads as TGTGTCAGCAGTTTATATGGTGCAGGGGCCTACGAGCAGTACTTC. Protein sequence: CVSSLYGAGAYEQYF.

This chain uses TRBV30 with TRBJ1-3; 10 nucleotides line up with TRBD1. There are 16 residues in the CDR3. Germline assignment: CDR1 GTSNPN and CDR2 SVGIG (reference sequence). J gave up 0 bases and V 8 bases, and 10 bases lay outside the gene matches. As DNA, the CDR3 is TGTGCCGGGACAGGGGATTTGTTTACCTCTGGAAACACCATATATTTT. Protein: CAGTGDLFTSGNTIYF.

This clonotype has at least ten counts. The J gene is TRBJ1-1, the V gene TRBV29-1; 7 bases fit TRBD1. Germline V CDR1 and CDR2: SQVTM, ANQGSEA. Trimming removed 5 bases from V and 4 bases from J; junction bases left unmatched: 19. This CDR3 region has 17 residues. CDR3 amino acids: CSVRPNRGRGSGTEAFF. The CDR3 coding sequence is TGCAGCGTTAGACCCAATAGGGGGCGGGGTAGCGGCACTGAAGCTTTCTTT.

This clonotype was seen ten or more times. This chain uses TRBV13 with TRBJ2-7; TRBD2 aligns across 11 bases. From germline, CDR1 is PRHDT and CDR2 FYEKMQ (reference sequence). Losses at the gene ends were 5 bases for V and 3 bases for J; bases not matched to a gene: 9. The CDR3 totals 16 residues. As DNA, the CDR3 is TGTGCCAGCAGCCCTTTGGGGACTAGCGGAGACTACGAGCAGTACTTC. Protein: CASSPLGTSGDYEQYF.

This clonotype was seen more than once but under ten times. V gene TRBV14 combines with J gene TRBJ1-4, with D tentatively TRBD1 (5 bases). The CDR3 extends over 13 amino acids. Trimming removed 4 bases at V and 10 bases at J, with 13 bases between. Germline V lookup: CDR1 SGHDN, CDR2 FVKESK. CDR3 region: CASSRGGRGKLFF. In DNA, the CDR3 is TGTGCCAGCAGCCGTGGGGGACGGGGAAAACTGTTTTTT.

This clonotype has only a few counts. A much larger clone lies one base from this, so it may be a read error. The chain combines TRBV3-1 with TRBJ1-5, with D possibly matching TRBD1 (5 bases). The CDR3 has 15 amino acids. V shed 1 base and J shed 7 bases, with 14 bases lying between them. Germline CDR1 and CDR2: LGHDT and YNNKEL (reference sequence). The CDR3 DNA is TGTGCCAGCAGCCAAGCTCTGGGACCAGGGCAGCCCCAGCATTTT. Amino acids: CASSQALGPGQPQHF.

The sample holds many counts of this clonotype. The chain uses TRBV12-3 or TRBV12-4 and TRBJ2-2; 8 bases are shared with TRBD2. After removal of 6 bases from V and 5 bases from J, the junction contained 17 bases not matched to a gene. This CDR3 is 18 amino acids long. CDR3 sequence (DNA): TGTGCCAGCAGAATAGGGGGACTAGGGACCCCGCGAACCGGGGAGCTGTTTTTT. Amino acid sequence: CASRIGGLGTPRTGELFF.

This chain connects TRBV4-1 to TRBJ2-2, with TRBD2 matching 12 bases. This CDR3 comprises 17 residues. Germline CDR1 reads MGHRA; CDR2 reads YSYEKL. V dropped 4 bases and J dropped 4; count of bases not matched to a gene: 7. The DNA of the CDR3 is TGCGCCAGCAGCCGACAGACTAGCGGGAGCCCCACCGGGGAGCTGTTTTTT. Protein product: CASSRQTSGSPTGELFF.

In this sample, this clonotype turned up a few times. The chain carries TRBV27 and TRBJ1-1; TRBD1 is a possible D gene (5 bases). Trimming stripped 5 bases from V and 0 bases from J, with 13 bases between. Germline lookup yields CDR1 MNHEY and CDR2 SMNVEV (reference sequence). This CDR3 has 15 amino acids. The CDR3 reads CASSPIQEMNTEAFF. In nucleotides, the CDR3 is TGTGCCAGCAGTCCGATACAGGAGATGAACACTGAAGCTTTCTTT.

J is TRBJ2-6 and V is TRBV29-1; weak D call: TRBD2 (5 bases). This CDR3 has 13 residues. Deletions cut 6 bases from V and 3 bases from J, with 9 bases between. Germline CDR1 SQVTM, CDR2 ANQGSEA. This CDR3 reads CSVRANGANVLTF. CDR3 coding DNA: TGCAGCGTGCGGGCAAATGGGGCCAACGTCCTGACTTTC. The complete variable domain, with remaining parts taken from reference TRBV29-1 and TRBJ2-6, reads SAVISQKPSRDICQRGTSLTIQCQVDSQVTMMFWYRQQPGQSLTLIATANQGSEATYESGFVIDKFPISRPNLTFSTLTVSNMSPEDSSIYLCSVRANGANVLTFGAGSRLTVL.

A few counts support this clonotype. The rearrangement uses TRBV6-2 or TRBV6-3 and TRBJ2-7; a weak D match, TRBD2 (6 bases). Trimming left V 1 base short and J 3 bases short, with 7 bases between. The CDR3 runs to 13 residues. Germline V CDR1 and CDR2: MNHEY, SVGEGT. The CDR3 reads CASSYLGGYEQYF. CDR3 DNA sequence: TGTGCCAGCAGTTACTTGGGGGGCTACGAGCAGTACTTC.

The table lists this clonotype with many counts. This chain links TRBV29-1 with TRBJ1-5; tentative D call: TRBD1 (6 bases). CDR3 length: 13 amino acids. The germline gives CDR1 SQVTM, CDR2 ANQGSEA. Trimming cost V 0 bases and J 7 bases, with 10 bases left between them. This CDR3 reads CSVEEGRGQPQHF. The CDR3 DNA sequence: TGCAGCGTTGAAGAAGGGAGGGGGCAGCCCCAGCATTTT.

The chain joins TRBV29-1 to TRBJ1-1; a possible D gene is TRBD1 (6 bases). Trimming removed 3 bases at V and 7 bases at J, with 15 bases between. Germline values: CDR1 SQVTM, CDR2 ANQGSEA. The CDR3 is 13 amino acids. CDR3 nucleotide sequence: TGCAGCGTTGAGGCAGGGGCAAGAGATGAAGCTTTCTTT. It encodes CSVEAGARDEAFF.

This chain connects TRBV3-1 to TRBJ1-4; 7 positions agree with TRBD1. The germline V gene has CDR1 LGHDT and CDR2 YNNKEL (reference sequence). The length of the CDR3 is 15 residues. The ends lost 1 base at V and 7 bases at J; junction bases unmatched: 6. CDR3 region: CASSQAAGGSEKLFF. In DNA, the CDR3 is TGTGCCAGCAGCCAAGCGGCAGGGGGAAGTGAAAAACTGTTTTTT.

This clonotype was seen many times. The chain couples TRBV5-1 to TRBJ1-2; D uncertain. V was clipped by 3 bases and J by 8 bases, with 11 bases between them. The CDR3 runs 12 residues. The germline V gene has CDR1 SGHRS and CDR2 YFSETQ. The CDR3 DNA reads TGCGCCAGCAGCTCCCCAGATCGCGGCTACACCTTC. Amino acid sequence: CASSSPDRGYTF.

This clonotype was seen at least ten times. The V gene is TRBV30, the J gene TRBJ2-7; 7 bases are a match to TRBD2. The CDR3 extends over 14 amino acids. J gave up 4 bases and V 7 bases, and 13 bases lay outside the gene matches. Per germline, CDR1 GTSNPN and CDR2 SVGIG (reference sequence). The CDR3 coding sequence is TGTGCCTCAGTCGCAGGCGGGAGCCTATACGAGCAGTACTTC. Protein: CASVAGGSLYEQYF.

This clonotype showed up just a few times. The chain couples TRBV27 to TRBJ2-1; D call uncertain. V lost 2 bases and J 3 bases, leaving 5 bases between the germline ends. The CDR3 contains 13 residues. The V gene's germline CDR1 is MNHEY and CDR2 SMNVEV (reference sequence). CDR3 sequence (DNA): TGTGCCAGCAGTTTAAGTTTCTACAATGAGCAGTTCTTC. Residues: CASSLSFYNEQFF.

This clonotype was observed at least ten times. This rearrangement joins TRBV7-9 to TRBJ2-7; 10 bases map to TRBD1. This CDR3 region has 14 residues. CDR1 and CDR2 (germline): SEHNR, FQNEAQ (reference sequence). V was pared by 3 bases and J by 9 bases, with 8 bases of the junction left unmatched. The CDR3 sequence is CASSLETGGAGQYF. The CDR3 nucleotides read TGTGCCAGCAGCTTGGAGACAGGGGGCGCTGGGCAGTACTTC. Together with reference TRBV7-9 and TRBJ2-7, the CDR3 gives the full variable domain: DTGVSQNPRHKITKRGQNVTFRCDPISEHNRLYWYRQTLGQGPEFLTYFQNEAQLEKSRLLSDRFSAERPKGSFSTLEIQRTEQGDSAMYLCASSLETGGAGQYFGPGTRLTVT.

This clonotype was observed many times. The chain couples TRBV4-3 to TRBJ2-7, with 7 bases aligning to TRBD1. The CDR3 is made up of 14 amino acids. Germline-derived CDR1 and CDR2 are LGHNA and YSLEER. V lost 3 bases to trimming and J lost 5 bases; unmatched junction nucleotides: 7. The CDR3 sequence is CASSHSGQEDEQYF. CDR3 DNA: TGCGCCAGCAGCCACTCCGGACAGGAGGACGAGCAGTACTTC.

J is TRBJ1-2 and V is TRBV20-1, with a possible D match to TRBD1 (5 bases). Trimming cost V 0 bases and J 4 bases, with 15 bases left between them. This CDR3 region has 15 residues. From germline, CDR1 is DFQATT and CDR2 SNEGSKA (reference sequence). CDR3 protein: CSARDASQGLYGYTF. The DNA for the CDR3 is TGCAGTGCTAGAGACGCCTCCCAGGGCCTCTATGGCTACACCTTC.